Listed here are 6 T cell receptor beta chains from one sample, sequenced in a study of cytomegalovirus exposure and HLA in healthy donors. PCR primers comprised 60 Vbeta and 13 Jbeta primers. Produced via immunoSEQ multiplex PCR; TCRdb's table is partial and in-frame only. The sample includes approximately 77,000 clones, around three quarters of them seen just once. Material: PBMCs. These receptors came from a woman in her forties in good health and CMV-seronegative.

The chain uses TRBV11-3 and TRBJ2-1; D is uncertain. V lost 3 bases and J 6 bases, leaving 9 bases between the germline ends. In germline, CDR1 is SGHNT, CDR2 YENEEA. The CDR3 covers 13 residues. DNA of the CDR3: TGTGCCAGCAGCTTGCGGAGCGTCAATGAGCAGTTCTTC. Protein product: CASSLRSVNEQFF.

The chain links TRBV5-1 to TRBJ1-2, with TRBD1 identical over 7 bases. This CDR3 is built from 14 residues. J was trimmed by 0 bases and V by 4 bases; bases with no gene match: 3. The germline V gene has CDR1 SGHRS and CDR2 YFSETQ. CDR3 residues: CASSAQGPNYGYTF. DNA for the CDR3: TGCGCCAGCAGCGCACAGGGGCCTAACTATGGCTACACCTTC.

This sequence joins TRBV5-6 and TRBJ2-1; 10 bases map to TRBD1. This CDR3 has 17 amino acids. CDR1 is SGHDT, CDR2 YYEEEE, per germline. Germline trimming cut 1 base from V and 4 bases from J; bases unmatched to any gene: 8. The CDR3 region is CASSLFVGTGAYNEQFF. The CDR3 DNA is TGTGCCAGCAGCTTGTTCGTCGGGACAGGGGCGTACAATGAGCAGTTCTTC. The entire variable domain, with the rest obtained from reference TRBV5-6 and TRBJ2-1, is as follows: DAGVTQSPTHLIKTRGQQVTLRCSPKSGHDTVSWYQQALGQGPQFIFQYYEEEERQRGNFPDRFSGHQFPNYSSELNVNALLLGDSALYLCASSLFVGTGAYNEQFFGPGTRLTVL.

This clone was recorded a few times. The V and J genes are TRBV6-6 and TRBJ2-7; weak D call: TRBD1 (5 bases). Germline CDR1 is MNHNY and CDR2 is SVGAGI (reference sequence). The CDR3 has 15 amino acids. V was pared by 2 bases and J by 2 bases, with 13 bases between. CDR3 sequence reads: CASSYITGATYEQYF. The DNA for the CDR3 is TGTGCCAGCAGTTACATAACAGGAGCAACCTACGAGCAGTACTTC.

This clone was detected only a few times. The V gene is TRBV9, the J gene TRBJ1-2, with 8 positions matching TRBD1. The CDR3 contains 16 residues. CDR1 is SGDLS and CDR2 is YYNGEE in the germline V gene. The J segment lost 2 bases and the V segment lost 5 bases, leaving 11 bases of the junction unmatched. The CDR3 bases are TGTGCCAGCAGTCCCCGGCGGGACAGGTTGAACTATGGCTACACCTTC. It is translated as CASSPRRDRLNYGYTF.

The chain recombines TRBV7-2 with TRBJ2-7, with 10 bases identical to TRBD2. The CDR3 has 16 amino acids. Germline CDR1 SGHTA, CDR2 FQGNSA. The ends lost 2 bases at V and 3 bases at J; junction bases unmatched: 7. The CDR3 sequence: CASSLSSASGSYEQYF. Here the CDR3 DNA reads TGTGCCAGCAGCTTAAGTTCGGCTAGCGGGAGCTACGAGCAGTACTTC.